This T cell receptor (beta chain) was sequenced during a study of blood T cell repertoires in COVID-19. At the level of the study: Sites across the United States, Italy and Spain contributed samples from acute and convalescent COVID-19. The cDNA or gDNA used as material had been derived from T cells, B-cell-depleted T cells, or PBMCs.

In the authors' methods: Counts of nucleated cells, estimated from reference gene primer amplification, were obtained. Only in-frame clones appear in the TCRdb table, and some are missing; sequencing was by immunoSEQ multiplex PCR. The V and J calls and the clone size are those of that table, but D and trimming were determined from the DNA. The profile shows 52,000 or so clones, 85% to 90% of them singletons. The sequencing sample was made of peripheral blood. The sequence was obtained from a human donor in a cohort sampled during active COVID-19.

The CDR3 is CASSAPGAENEQFF. The CDR3 coding sequence is TGCGCCAGCAGCGCGCCAGGGGCCGAAAATGAGCAGTTCTTC. The chain carries TRBV5-1 and TRBJ2-1; D possibly corresponds to TRBD1 (6 bases). The CDR3 runs 14 residues. V lost 4 bases to trimming and J lost 7 bases, with 15 bases between them. Germline-derived CDR1 and CDR2 are SGHRS and YFSETQ.